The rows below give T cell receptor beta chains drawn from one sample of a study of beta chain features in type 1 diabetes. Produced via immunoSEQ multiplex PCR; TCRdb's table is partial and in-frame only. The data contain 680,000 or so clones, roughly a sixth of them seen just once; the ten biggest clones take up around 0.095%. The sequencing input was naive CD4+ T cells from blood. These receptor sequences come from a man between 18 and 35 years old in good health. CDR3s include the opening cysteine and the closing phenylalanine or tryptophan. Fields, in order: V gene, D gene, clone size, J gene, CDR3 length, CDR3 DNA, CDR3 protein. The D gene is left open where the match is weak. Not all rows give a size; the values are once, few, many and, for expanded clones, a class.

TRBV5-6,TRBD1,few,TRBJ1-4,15,TGTGCCAGCAGCTTACGGACAGGGAGAACTGAAAAACTGTTTTTT,CASSLRTGRTEKLFF
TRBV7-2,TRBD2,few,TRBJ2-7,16,TGTGCCAGCAGCTTAGGGTCGGTGGCTAGCGGCTACGAGCAGTACTTC,CASSLGSVASGYEQYF
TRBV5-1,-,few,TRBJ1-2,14,TGCGCCAGCAGCGGACCTGAGGCGGTCTATGGCTACACCTTC,CASSGPEAVYGYTF
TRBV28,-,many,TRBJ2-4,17,TGTGCCAGCAGTTTTTACACACTTGTACTAGCCAAAAACATTCAGTACTTC,CASSFYTLVLAKNIQYF
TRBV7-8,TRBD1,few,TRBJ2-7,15,TGTGCCAGCAGCACCGGGACAGGGGTCTCCTACGAGCAGTACTTC,CASSTGTGVSYEQYF
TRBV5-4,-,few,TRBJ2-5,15,TGTGCCAGCAGCTCAGCGACAGGAGGGGATGCGACCCAGTACTTC,CASSSATGGDATQYF
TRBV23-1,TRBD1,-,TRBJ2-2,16,TGCGCCAGCAGTCAAGGGACAGACGCGAACACCGGGGAGCTGTTTTTT,CASSQGTDANTGELFF
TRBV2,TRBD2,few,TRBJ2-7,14,TGTGCCAGCAGTGGCGGGAGGAGCTCCTACGAGCAGTACTTC,CASSGGRSSYEQYF
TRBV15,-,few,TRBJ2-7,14,TGTGCCACCGCTCCCGGGACAAACCTCTACGAGCAGTACTTC,CATAPGTNLYEQYF
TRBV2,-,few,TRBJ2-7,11,TGTGCCAGCAGTGGTGGAGTGGGGCAGTACTTC,CASSGGVGQYF
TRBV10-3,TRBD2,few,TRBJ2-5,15,TGTGCCATCAAGCGGGGACTAGCAGCGGAAGAGACCCAGTACTTC,CAIKRGLAAEETQYF
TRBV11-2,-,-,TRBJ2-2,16,TGTGCCAGCAGCTTAGTGGCAGGGCGGAACACCGGGGAGCTGTTTTTT,CASSLVAGRNTGELFF
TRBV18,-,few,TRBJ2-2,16,TGTGCCAGCTCAAATCTTTTGGTACAGAACACCGGGGAGCTGTTTTTT,CASSNLLVQNTGELFF
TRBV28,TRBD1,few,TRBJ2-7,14,TGTGCCAGCACGGGCGACAGGGTCGCCTACGAGCAGTACTTC,CASTGDRVAYEQYF
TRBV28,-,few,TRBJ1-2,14,TGTGCCAGCATCGCGCCGGGCATCAAGTATGGCTACACCTTC,CASIAPGIKYGYTF
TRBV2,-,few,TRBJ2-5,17,TGTGCCAGCAGTGAAGCGCATACACTGGAGGCCCAAGAGACCCAGTACTTC,CASSEAHTLEAQETQYF
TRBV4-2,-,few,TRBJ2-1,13,TGTGCCAGCAGCCTCCGGGACACCAGGCGGCAGTTCTTC,CASSLRDTRRQFF
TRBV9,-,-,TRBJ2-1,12,TGTGCCAGCAGCGTAGCTCACAATGAGCAGTTCTTC,CASSVAHNEQFF
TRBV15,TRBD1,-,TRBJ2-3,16,TGTGCCACCAGCAGGGGAGGGACAGGGAACACAGATACGCAGTATTTT,CATSRGGTGNTDTQYF
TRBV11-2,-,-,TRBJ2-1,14,TGTGCCAGCGAGGTCCGGGGGCAGTGGAATGAGCAGTTCTTC,CASEVRGQWNEQFF
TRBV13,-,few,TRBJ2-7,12,TGTGCCAGCAGCTGGTCTCCGGGGGAGCAGTACTTC,CASSWSPGEQYF
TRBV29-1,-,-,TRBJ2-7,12,TGCAGCGTTGAAGGCCCCCTCTACGAGCAGTACTTC,CSVEGPLYEQYF
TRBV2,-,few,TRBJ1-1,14,TGTGCCAGCAGCGGGGCATTCACGTTTACTGAAGCTTTCTTT,CASSGAFTFTEAFF
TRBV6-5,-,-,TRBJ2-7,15,TGTGCCAGCAGTTACTCTGGACCGAGACCCTACGAGCAGTACTTC,CASSYSGPRPYEQYF
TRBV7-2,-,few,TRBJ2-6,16,TGTGCCAGCAGCTTAAGCGGCAGCTCTGGGGCCAACGTCCTGACTTTC,CASSLSGSSGANVLTF
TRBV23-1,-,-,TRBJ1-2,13,TGCGCCAGACAGAGGGGCTTGTGCTATGGCTACACCTTC,CARQRGLCYGYTF
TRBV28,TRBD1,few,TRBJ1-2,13,TGTGCCAGCAGTTCGGACAGGGTGAATGGCTACACCTTC,CASSSDRVNGYTF
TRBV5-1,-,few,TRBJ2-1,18,TGCGCCAGCAGCTTGGGGTTGACTAGGCTTAGCTCCTACAATGAGCAGTTCTTC,CASSLGLTRLSSYNEQFF
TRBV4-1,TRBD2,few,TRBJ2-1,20,TGCGCCAGCAGCCAAGACTCCGGGACTAGCGGGAGGGGGTCCTACAATGAGCAGTTCTTC,CASSQDSGTSGRGSYNEQFF
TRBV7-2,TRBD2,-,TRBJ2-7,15,TGTGCCAGCAGCGCAACACTAGCGGGAGTCCCCGAGCAGTACTTC,CASSATLAGVPEQYF
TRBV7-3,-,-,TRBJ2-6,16,TGTGCCAGCAGCCCAGGCCATATGTCTGGGGCCAACGTCCTGACTTTC,CASSPGHMSGANVLTF
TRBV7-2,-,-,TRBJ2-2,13,TGTGCCAGCAGCTCGCCAAACACCGGGGAGCTGTTTTTT,CASSSPNTGELFF
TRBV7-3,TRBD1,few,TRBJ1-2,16,TGTGCCAGCAGCTTAACTAGGGGGACAGACCACTATGGCTACACCTTC,CASSLTRGTDHYGYTF
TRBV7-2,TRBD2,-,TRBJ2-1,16,TGTGCCAGCAGCGTACTAGCGGGGCAAGCCTACAAGGCGCAGTTCTTC,CASSVLAGQAYKAQFF
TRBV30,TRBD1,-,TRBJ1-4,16,TGTGCCTGGAGTGTACCAGGGGGGACGACTAATGAAAAACTGTTTTTT,CAWSVPGGTTNEKLFF
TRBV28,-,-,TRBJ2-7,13,TGTGCCAGCAGTTTCCCAACTGTACGAAGGCAGTACTTC,CASSFPTVRRQYF
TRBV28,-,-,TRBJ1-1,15,TGTGCCAGCAGTTTCCCAAAAAACACGAACACTGAAGCTTTCTTT,CASSFPKNTNTEAFF
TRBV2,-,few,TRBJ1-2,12,TGTGCCAGCAGGAACGGGCGCTATGGCTACACCTTC,CASRNGRYGYTF
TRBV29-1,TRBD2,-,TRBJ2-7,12,TGCAGCGTTGAGGGGGGGAGCCACGAGCAGTACTTC,CSVEGGSHEQYF
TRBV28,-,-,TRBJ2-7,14,TGTGCTACCGCCCCAGGGCTACGGACCTACGAGCAGTACTTC,CATAPGLRTYEQYF
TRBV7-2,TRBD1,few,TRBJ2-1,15,TGTGCCAGCAGCTTAAAGTACAGGGGCTACAATGAGCAGTTCTTC,CASSLKYRGYNEQFF
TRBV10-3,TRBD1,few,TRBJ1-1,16,TGTGCCATCAGTGGAGCACAGGGGGCAGTGAACACTGAAGCTTTCTTT,CAISGAQGAVNTEAFF
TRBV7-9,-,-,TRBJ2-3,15,TGTGCCAGCAGTCGGACCACAGGGATATCAGATACGCAGTATTTT,CASSRTTGISDTQYF
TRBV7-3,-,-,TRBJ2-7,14,TGTGCCAGCAGCTTAACCAGCCGAGTAAGCGAGCAGTACTTC,CASSLTSRVSEQYF
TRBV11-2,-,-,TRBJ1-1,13,TGTGCCAGCAGCTTAGCCGGGAGGACTGAAGCTTTCTTT,CASSLAGRTEAFF
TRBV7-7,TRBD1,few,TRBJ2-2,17,TGTGCTAGCAGCTTAGAGACAGGGTTCGCGAACACCGGGGAGCTGTTTTTT,CASSLETGFANTGELFF
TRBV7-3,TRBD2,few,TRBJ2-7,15,TGTGCCAGCAGCCCAAAGGTGGGACTAGGCTACGAGCAGTACTTC,CASSPKVGLGYEQYF
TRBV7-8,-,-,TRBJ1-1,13,TGTGCCAGCAGATGGGCGGAGAACACTGAAGCTTTCTTT,CASRWAENTEAFF
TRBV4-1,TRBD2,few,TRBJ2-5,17,TGCGCCAGCAGCCAAGATTCTACTAGCGGGAGACAAGAGACCCAGTACTTC,CASSQDSTSGRQETQYF
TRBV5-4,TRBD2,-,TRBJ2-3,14,TGTGCCAGTCGGGGCGGCGGGAGCGCAGATACGCAGTATTTT,CASRGGGSADTQYF
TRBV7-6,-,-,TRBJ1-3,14,TGTGCCAGCAGCTTGGGGGGGCCAGGAAACACCATATATTTT,CASSLGGPGNTIYF
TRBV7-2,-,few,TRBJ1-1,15,TGTGCCAGCAGCTCGGTGTGGAGGGGTAGGGCTGAAGCTTTCTTT,CASSSVWRGRAEAFF
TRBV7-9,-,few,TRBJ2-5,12,TGTGCCAGCAGCTTGGGGCAAGAGACCCAGTACTTC,CASSLGQETQYF
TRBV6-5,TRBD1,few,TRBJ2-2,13,TGTGCCAGCAGGCGTCAGGGGGCCGGGGAGCTGTTTTTT,CASRRQGAGELFF
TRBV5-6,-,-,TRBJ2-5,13,TGTGCCAGCAGCTTGGCCTTGGGTACTATAACGTACTTC,CASSLALGTITYF
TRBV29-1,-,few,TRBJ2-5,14,TGCAGCGTTGCCGGAAGGGGTAACCAAGAGACCCAGTACTTC,CSVAGRGNQETQYF
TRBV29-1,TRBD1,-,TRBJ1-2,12,TGCATCGTGTACAGGGGGCGAAGTGGCTACACCTTC,CIVYRGRSGYTF
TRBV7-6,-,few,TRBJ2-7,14,TGTGCCAGTCCCCCAGGGGTTATGTCCTACGAGCAGTACTTC,CASPPGVMSYEQYF
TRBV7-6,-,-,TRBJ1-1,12,TGTGCCAGCAGCCTTATACAGTCCGAAGCTTTCTTT,CASSLIQSEAFF